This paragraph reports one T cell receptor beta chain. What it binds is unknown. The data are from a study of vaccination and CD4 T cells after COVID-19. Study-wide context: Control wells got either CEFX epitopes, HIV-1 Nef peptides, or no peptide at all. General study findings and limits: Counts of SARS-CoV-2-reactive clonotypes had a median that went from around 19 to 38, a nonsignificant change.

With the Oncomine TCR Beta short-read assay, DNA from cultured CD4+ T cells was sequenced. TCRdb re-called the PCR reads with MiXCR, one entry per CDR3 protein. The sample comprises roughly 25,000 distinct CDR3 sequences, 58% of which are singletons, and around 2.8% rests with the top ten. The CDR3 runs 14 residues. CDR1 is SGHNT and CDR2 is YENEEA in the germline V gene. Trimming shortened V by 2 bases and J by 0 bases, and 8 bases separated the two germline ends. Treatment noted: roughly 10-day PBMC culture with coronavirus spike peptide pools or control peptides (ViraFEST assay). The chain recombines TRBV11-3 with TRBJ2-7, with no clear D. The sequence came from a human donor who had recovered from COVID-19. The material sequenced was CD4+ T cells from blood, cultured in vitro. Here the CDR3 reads CASSLHGNSYEQYF. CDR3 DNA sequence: TGTGCCAGCAGCTTACACGGAAACTCCTACGAGCAGTACTTC.